A selection of T cell receptor beta chains follows, all from one sample in a study of blood T cell repertoires in COVID-19. Only in-frame clones appear in the TCRdb table, and some are missing; sequencing was by immunoSEQ multiplex PCR. There are roughly 350,000 clones in the sample; approximately 87% occur only once, and 10% lies in the top ten. Input material: peripheral blood. These receptors originate from a woman in her 30s with COVID-19, enrolled during active disease. Each CDR3 is given with its conserved first and last residue. A D gene is named only where the DNA matches it firmly. The size field is filled for only some rows; it gives once, few, many or a size class.

J: TRBJ2-5; size: NA; D: TRBD2; length: 15; V: TRBV19; CDR3: CASSLAGGRRETQYF; DNA: TGTGCCAGTAGTCTGGCGGGAGGGCGGCGAGAGACCCAGTACTTC
J: TRBJ1-1; size: NA; D: TRBD1; length: 16; V: TRBV19; CDR3: CASKPDREGMNTEAFF; DNA: TGTGCCAGTAAACCGGACAGGGAGGGGATGAACACTGAAGCTTTCTTT
J: TRBJ2-6; size: NA; D: TRBD2; length: 15; V: TRBV6-5; CDR3: CASKGLNSGANVLTF; DNA: TGTGCCAGCAAGGGACTAAACTCGGGGGCCAACGTCCTGACTTTC
J: TRBJ2-2; size: many; D: TRBD1; length: 16; V: TRBV4-2; CDR3: CASSQADQGEAGELFF; DNA: TGTGCCAGCAGCCAAGCAGACCAGGGGGAAGCCGGGGAGCTGTTTTTT
J: TRBJ1-2; size: NA; D: TRBD1; length: 15; V: TRBV24-1; CDR3: CATSDGTGWNYGYTF; DNA: TGTGCCACCAGTGATGGGACAGGGTGGAACTATGGCTACACCTTC
J: TRBJ2-1; size: NA; D: TRBD2; length: 18; V: TRBV30; CDR3: CAWSVSAGGSSSYNEQFF; DNA: TGTGCCTGGAGTGTATCCGCGGGAGGGTCAAGCTCCTACAATGAGCAGTTCTTC
J: TRBJ2-3; size: NA; D: NA; length: 12; V: TRBV4-1; CDR3: CASSQVRSTQYF; DNA: TGCGCCAGCAGCCAGGTGCGTAGTACGCAGTATTTT
J: TRBJ2-7; size: NA; D: NA; length: 16; V: TRBV28; CDR3: CASSQNRDSLNYEQYF; DNA: TGTGCCAGCAGCCAGAATAGGGACTCACTGAACTACGAGCAGTACTTC
J: TRBJ1-3; size: NA; D: NA; length: 14; V: TRBV27; CDR3: CASSLGAAGNTIYF; DNA: TGTGCCAGCAGTTTGGGGGCGGCTGGAAACACCATATATTTT
J: TRBJ1-5; size: NA; D: TRBD1; length: 14; V: TRBV18; CDR3: CASSVTGGDQPQHF; DNA: TGTGCCAGCTCAGTGACAGGGGGGGATCAGCCCCAGCATTTT
J: TRBJ2-6; size: NA; D: NA; length: 14; V: TRBV11-2; CDR3: CASSLLSGANVLTF; DNA: TGTGCCAGCAGTCTATTGTCTGGGGCCAACGTCCTGACTTTC
J: TRBJ2-5; size: NA; D: TRBD2; length: 14; V: TRBV7-2; CDR3: CASSLAGGAETQYF; DNA: TGTGCCAGCAGCTTAGCGGGAGGGGCAGAGACCCAGTACTTC
J: TRBJ1-5; size: once; D: NA; length: 18; V: TRBV24-1; CDR3: CATSDRGRGDPDGQPQHF; DNA: TGTGCCACCAGTGATCGGGGACGGGGGGACCCGGACGGTCAGCCCCAGCATTTT
J: TRBJ2-5; size: NA; D: NA; length: 15; V: TRBV19; CDR3: CASSIADSARETQYF; DNA: TGTGCCAGTAGTATAGCGGATAGCGCTAGGGAGACCCAGTACTTC
J: TRBJ2-7; size: NA; D: TRBD2; length: 12; V: TRBV5-1; CDR3: CASSSGGYEQYF; DNA: TGCGCCAGCTCCTCCGGGGGGTACGAGCAGTACTTC
J: TRBJ2-1; size: NA; D: NA; length: 13; V: TRBV4-1; CDR3: CASSQVGGNEQFF; DNA: TGCGCCAGCAGCCAAGTCGGCGGGAATGAGCAGTTCTTC
J: TRBJ2-7; size: once; D: TRBD2; length: 15; V: TRBV4-3; CDR3: CASSQELAGLYEQYF; DNA: TGCGCCAGCAGCCAAGAACTAGCGGGTTTGTACGAGCAGTACTTC
J: TRBJ1-1; size: few; D: NA; length: 14; V: TRBV18; CDR3: CASSPTSLNTEAFF; DNA: TGTGCCAGCTCACCGACATCCTTGAACACTGAAGCTTTCTTT
J: TRBJ1-1; size: once; D: TRBD1; length: 14; V: TRBV11-2; CDR3: CASSSDRVNTEAFF; DNA: TGTGCCAGCAGCTCGGACAGGGTGAACACTGAAGCTTTCTTT
J: TRBJ2-5; size: NA; D: TRBD2; length: 16; V: TRBV10-3; CDR3: CAISPLAGGNQETQYF; DNA: TGTGCCATCAGTCCCTTAGCGGGAGGCAACCAAGAGACCCAGTACTTC
J: TRBJ2-6; size: NA; D: TRBD1; length: 18; V: TRBV10-3; CDR3: CAISEFGTADSGANVLTF; DNA: TGTGCCATCAGTGAGTTCGGGACAGCCGACTCTGGGGCCAACGTCCTGACTTTC
J: TRBJ2-2; size: NA; D: NA; length: 14; V: TRBV7-3; CDR3: CASSLVAVSGELFF; DNA: TGTGCCAGCAGCTTAGTAGCGGTCTCCGGGGAGCTGTTTTTT
J: TRBJ1-5; size: NA; D: NA; length: 15; V: TRBV7-9; CDR3: CASSPRGDNNQPQHF; DNA: TGTGCCAGCAGCCCCCGAGGGGACAACAATCAGCCCCAGCATTTT
J: TRBJ2-7; size: once; D: NA; length: 13; V: TRBV7-9; CDR3: CASSPRDYYEQYF; DNA: TGTGCCAGCAGCCCGAGAGATTACTACGAGCAGTACTTC
J: TRBJ1-1; size: NA; D: TRBD1; length: 12; V: TRBV6-5; CDR3: CASSYSGRGESF; DNA: TGTGCCAGCAGTTACTCCGGCAGGGGGGAGTCTTTT